Below are 13 T cell receptor beta chains sequenced from a single sample in a study of monozygotic twins with inflammatory bowel disease. TCRdb re-called the 5' RACE reads and gives one entry per CDR3 protein, without DNA. This specimen shows some 440,000 distinct CDR3 sequences; the ten leading clones hold about 2.6%. Sequenced sample: blood. These receptors were collected from a human donor with ulcerative colitis or Crohn's disease, or a healthy co-twin of an affected twin (not recorded which).

The chain joins TRBV30 to TRBJ2-7. This CDR3 contains 12 residues. The germline gives CDR1 GTSNPN, CDR2 SVGIG (reference sequence). CDR3 sequence reads: CAWSVGDYEQYF.

V gene TRBV25-1 combines with J gene TRBJ2-7; TCRdb's D call, TRBD1, is unchecked because there is no DNA. The CDR3 extends over 15 amino acids. Germline V lookup: CDR1 MGHDK, CDR2 SYGVNS. CDR3 amino acids: CASSEPRQGIYEQYF.

V usage is TRBV4-1 and J usage is TRBJ2-7; TCRdb indicates TRBD1, and absent DNA this call remains unverified. CDR1 and CDR2 (germline): MGHRA, YSYEKL. The CDR3 extends over 19 amino acids. Here the CDR3 reads CASSHASGRGSQHSYEQYF.

This chain joins TRBV7-9 and TRBJ2-6; lacking DNA, the TRBD2 call made by TCRdb goes unchecked. CDR1 is SEHNR, CDR2 FQNEAQ, per germline (reference sequence). The CDR3 contains 16 residues. The CDR3 loop reads CASSSGLAGGFNVLTF.

The chain links TRBV6-1 to TRBJ2-6; TCRdb designates TRBD2, a call that cannot be tested without DNA. The CDR3 extends over 18 amino acids. The germline V gene has CDR1 MNHNS and CDR2 SASEGT. The CDR3 protein is CASTLGSGPPSGANVLTF.

This sequence joins TRBV21-1 and TRBJ2-3; absent DNA, TCRdb's TRBD1 call cannot be checked. TRBV21-1 is described as a pseudogene. This CDR3 comprises 14 residues. CDR3 region: CASSRRQITDTQYF.

The V gene is TRBV10-3, the J gene TRBJ2-1; TCRdb's assignment of TRBD2 cannot be checked, as there is no DNA. This CDR3 contains 16 residues. Germline CDR1 is ENHRY and CDR2 is SYGVKD. CDR3: CAISDQREGLFNEQFF.

This rearrangement joins TRBV6-2 or TRBV6-3 to TRBJ1-2. This CDR3 has 16 residues. The germline gives CDR1 MNHEY, CDR2 SVGEGT. The chain's CDR3 is CASSYSRETPFYGYTF.

V gene TRBV28 combines with J gene TRBJ2-1; TCRdb names TRBD2, which stays unverified in the absence of DNA. The germline CDR1 and CDR2 sequences are MDHEN and SYDVKM. The CDR3 runs 17 residues. CDR3: CASSLSWANPSYNEQFF.

The chain has TRBV13 and TRBJ2-3; TCRdb calls TRBD2, which cannot be checked without DNA. The CDR3 contains 16 residues. CDR1 is PRHDT and CDR2 is FYEKMQ in the germline V gene (reference sequence). CDR3: CASSLEDWRSTDTQYF. Combining the CDR3 with reference TRBV13 and TRBJ2-3 gives the whole variable domain AAGVIQSPRHLIKEKRETATLKCYPIPRHDTVYWYQQGPGQDPQFLISFYEKMQSDKGSIPDRFSAQQFSDYHSELNMSSLELGDSALYFCASSLEDWRSTDTQYFGPGTRLTVL.

This chain joins TRBV24-1 and TRBJ2-5; with no DNA, the TCRdb D assignment of TRBD2 cannot be verified. The CDR3 is made up of 15 amino acids. In germline, CDR1 is KGHDR, CDR2 SFDVKD. CDR3 region: CATSESGATQETQYF.

The rearrangement links TRBV27 to TRBJ1-1. Germline loops: CDR1 MNHEY, CDR2 SMNVEV (reference sequence). This CDR3 region has 16 residues. Here the CDR3 reads CASSYTITGYNTEAFF.

The V and J genes are TRBV2 and TRBJ2-6; TCRdb calls TRBD2, which cannot be checked without DNA. The CDR3 is 16 residues long. Germline CDR1 is SNHLY and CDR2 is FYNNEI. CDR3 protein: CASSPSGGAGANVLTF.